This record looks at one TCR beta chain sequence and its context. This clonotype was observed many times. Its target antigen remains unknown. Base quality data are lacking; no much larger clone is found one base away. This record comes from a study of spatial heterogeneity in lung cancer (dated by TCRdb to about 2019). Context from the whole study: Beta-chain transcripts were consistently detected in greater numbers than alpha-chain transcripts, which likely reflected higher beta-chain transcript abundance. In the raw uncorrected reads, each unique combination of TCR and UMI appeared on average more than ten times. In non-small cell lung cancer, the study made a quantitative comparison of TCR alpha and beta repertoires among multiple tumor regions, matched nontumor lung and blood. Nonsynonymous mutation counts, determined by whole-exome sequencing of tumor tissue, were related to features of the TCR repertoire. Both alpha and beta chains were TCR-sequenced in around 220 tumor regions, under 70 matched nontumor lung samples and some 50 PBMC samples obtained at surgery. Findings and caveats that apply to the study as a whole: Ubiquitous expanded tumor TCRs were found in blood more often at tumor resection than at routine follow-up. Additional single-cell paired TCR alpha and beta sequencing was considered necessary to confirm, at a functional level, the hypothesis that regional TCRs recognize regional mutations.

Library prep was done by 5' RACE. The data were produced on a NextSeq 500. The TCR library protocol attached a unique molecular identifier to each TCR cDNA molecule to allow correction of PCR and sequencing errors. The published analysis was carried out like this. TCR identification, UMI-based error correction and CDR3 extraction were all carried out with Decombinator tools. TCRs above a frequency of 2 per 1,000, corresponding to the top 1% of the tumor frequency distribution, were defined as expanded. Renyi diversity was calculated using the R vegan package after each repertoire was subsampled 100 times to 5,000 TCRs. CDR3 similarity networks were constructed using string-kernel similarity of amino acid triplets, with links drawn between CDR3s whose pairwise similarity was above 0.82. TCRdb reprocessed the public reads (quality trimming at Q25 with fastp, clone calling with MiXCR) and kept in-frame beta chains. Duplicate CDR3 protein sequences are folded into a single record with the most common DNA and genes. In this record, the V and J calls reflect TCRdb's handling and not the investigators' own analysis. The sample table lists roughly 49,000 distinct CDR3 sequences, 6% to 9% of them with a count of one. The ten largest clones add up to approximately 2.6% of the sample.

The germline V gene encodes CDR1 SNHLY and CDR2 FYNNEI. The CDR3, from cysteine to phenylalanine, totals 13 residues. Of the read, only the CDR3 DNA is kept; its 39 bases are in frame from base 1. Relative to germline, V is missing 11 bases and J is missing 1 base, with 5 bases of the junction outside any gene match. The time point label on this specimen signifies: sample taken at primary tumor resection. Whole RNA extracted from tumor and nontumor lung tissue, or from cryopreserved PBMC samples, was used for TCR sequencing without cell sorting. Samples were obtained from around 72 patients with early-stage, untreated non-small cell lung cancer from the lung TRACERx cohort. A patient was chosen for TCR sequencing only when enough RNA was available from at least two tumor regions.

The chain uses TRBV2 and TRBJ2-3, with 8 middle bases fitting TRBD2. The sequence was obtained from a female donor with early-stage non-small cell lung cancer. The source was PBMCs, collected at surgery. The nucleotide sequence reads as follows: TGTGCCCTTACCGGGGGGGGCACAGATACGCAGTATTTT. Its coded protein is CALTGGGTDTQYF.